This T cell receptor beta chain stems from a study of blood T cell repertoires in COVID-19. Study-level background: Samples taken during acute and convalescent COVID-19 were collected in the United States, Italy and Spain. PBMCs, B-cell-depleted T cells, or T cells provided the cDNA or gDNA that made up the material.

Per the original methods: How many nucleated cells were present was estimated from reference gene primer amplification. Only in-frame clones appear in the TCRdb table, and some are missing; sequencing was by immunoSEQ multiplex PCR. V and J calls and clone size come straight from that table; D and trimming were deduced from the DNA. Of roughly 370,000 clones listed, around 87% were seen once; the top ten hold 10%. With 7 bases removed from V and 2 bases from J, the gap between germline ends came to 11 bases. Germline V gene data show CDR1 as MDHEN and CDR2 as SYDVKM. The CDR3 totals 14 residues. This sequence joins TRBV28 and TRBJ1-4; possible D gene TRBD1, 6 bases. This clonotype was sampled from a woman aged 50 to 60 who had recovered from COVID-19. The sample taken for sequencing was PBMCs or T cells enriched from blood (not recorded which). The CDR3 region has the DNA TGTGCCAGCAAGTTCCAGGGGACTAATGAAAAACTGTTTTTT. This gives the protein CASKFQGTNEKLFF.